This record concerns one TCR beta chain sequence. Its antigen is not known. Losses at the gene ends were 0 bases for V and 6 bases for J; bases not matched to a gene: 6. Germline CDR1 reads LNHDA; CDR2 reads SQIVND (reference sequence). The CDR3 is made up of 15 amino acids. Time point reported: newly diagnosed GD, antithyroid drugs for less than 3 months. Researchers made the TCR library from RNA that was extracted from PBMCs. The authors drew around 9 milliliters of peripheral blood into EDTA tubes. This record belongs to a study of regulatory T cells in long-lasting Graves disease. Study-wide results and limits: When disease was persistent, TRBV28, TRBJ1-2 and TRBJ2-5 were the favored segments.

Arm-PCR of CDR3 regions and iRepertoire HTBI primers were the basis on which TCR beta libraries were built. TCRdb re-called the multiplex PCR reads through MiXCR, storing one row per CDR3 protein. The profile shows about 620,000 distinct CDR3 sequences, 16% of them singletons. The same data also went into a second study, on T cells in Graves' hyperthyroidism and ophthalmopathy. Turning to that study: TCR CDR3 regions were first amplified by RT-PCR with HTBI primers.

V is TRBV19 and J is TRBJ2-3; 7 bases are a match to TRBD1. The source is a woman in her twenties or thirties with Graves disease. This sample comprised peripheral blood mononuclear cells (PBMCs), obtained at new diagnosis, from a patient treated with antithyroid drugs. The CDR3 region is CASSIEVDRVDTQYF. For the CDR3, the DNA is TGTGCCAGTAGTATAGAGGTAGACAGGGTGGATACGCAGTATTTT.